This TCR beta chain was recorded in a study of OX40 agonist ivuxolimab in advanced cancers. This table comes from immunoSEQ multiplex PCR, and its TCRdb copy is limited to in-frame clones, with some not included. Seen here are about 80,000 clones, around 90% observed once, and the top ten hold over 0.15%. This clone was recorded once. Trimming cost V 0 bases and J 4 bases; bases outside gene matches: 1. CDR3 length: 15 amino acids. Germline values: CDR1 SGHNT, CDR2 YYREEE (reference sequence). The V call is TRBV5-4, the J call TRBJ2-7; 13 bases agree with TRBD2. Material: CD4+ or CD8+ T cells sorted from blood, obtained in a trial of the OX40 agonist ivuxolimab. This sequence originates from an adult with an advanced solid tumor such as melanoma, head and neck, liver or kidney cancer. CDR3 DNA sequence: TGTGCCAGCAGCTTGGGGACTAGCGGGGGATACGAGCAGTACTTC. It is translated as CASSLGTSGGYEQYF.